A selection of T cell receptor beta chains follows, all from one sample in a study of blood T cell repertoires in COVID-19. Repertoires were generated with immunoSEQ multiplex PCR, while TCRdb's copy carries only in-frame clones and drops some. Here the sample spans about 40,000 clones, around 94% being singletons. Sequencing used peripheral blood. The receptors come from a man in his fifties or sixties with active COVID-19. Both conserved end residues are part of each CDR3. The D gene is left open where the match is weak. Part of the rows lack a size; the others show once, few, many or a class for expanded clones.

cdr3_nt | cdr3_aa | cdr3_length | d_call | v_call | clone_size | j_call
TGCGCCAGCAGCCTTGCGGGAGCGCCAGATACGCAGTATTTT | CASSLAGAPDTQYF | 14 | TRBD2 | TRBV5-1 | NA | TRBJ2-3
TGTGCCAGCAGTCGGTACAATGAGCAGTTCTTC | CASSRYNEQFF | 11 | NA | TRBV28 | NA | TRBJ2-1
TGTGCCAGCAGCAGATCTGGGGCGGGCACAGATACGCAGTATTTT | CASSRSGAGTDTQYF | 15 | NA | TRBV5-6 | NA | TRBJ2-3
TGCGCCAGCAGCTTGACAGGGGGGTTCCAAGAGACCCAGTACTTC | CASSLTGGFQETQYF | 15 | TRBD1 | TRBV5-1 | NA | TRBJ2-5
TGTGCCAGTAGGATTGGTAGCGGGAGGATCGGGGAGCTGTTTTTT | CASRIGSGRIGELFF | 15 | TRBD2 | TRBV19 | NA | TRBJ2-2
TGTGCCAGCAGCTTAGAGGGGAGGAGAGGCTACACCTTC | CASSLEGRRGYTF | 13 | NA | TRBV7-3 | NA | TRBJ1-2
TGTGCCAGCAGGGGGAATTCCAGGGCCCAGTACTTC | CASRGNSRAQYF | 12 | NA | TRBV27 | once | TRBJ2-5
TGTGCCAGCAGCTTAGAGGGAGGTTCATCCTACAATGAGCAGTTCTTC | CASSLEGGSSYNEQFF | 16 | NA | TRBV7-3 | once | TRBJ2-1
TGCGCCAGCAGCTTGGCAGCTAGCGGGGGATACAATGAGCAGTTCTTC | CASSLAASGGYNEQFF | 16 | TRBD2 | TRBV5-1 | once | TRBJ2-1
TGTGCCAGCTCACCAACTATGCAGAATGAGCAGTTCTTC | CASSPTMQNEQFF | 13 | NA | TRBV18 | once | TRBJ2-1
TGTGCCAATAGTAAAGGACTAACAGATACGCAGTATTTT | CANSKGLTDTQYF | 13 | NA | TRBV10-3 | once | TRBJ2-3
TGTGCCAGCAGCCCCCGACAGAGCTCCTACAATGAGCAGTTCTTC | CASSPRQSSYNEQFF | 15 | NA | TRBV11-3 | NA | TRBJ2-1
TGTGCCAGCAGCCCCCGGACAGACTACAATGAGCAGTTCTTC | CASSPRTDYNEQFF | 14 | NA | TRBV11-3 | once | TRBJ2-1
TGTGCCGCGAAGAAGAGCTATGGCTACACCTTC | CAAKKSYGYTF | 11 | NA | TRBV6-5 | NA | TRBJ1-2
TGTGCCACCAGTGAAACACGGGGGAACGCAGATACGCAGTATTTT | CATSETRGNADTQYF | 15 | NA | TRBV24-1 | NA | TRBJ2-3
TGTGCCAGCAGCGTAGTATCCACAGGGGCTTTAGATACGCAGTATTTT | CASSVVSTGALDTQYF | 16 | TRBD1 | TRBV9 | NA | TRBJ2-3
TGTGCCAGCAGTGGACAGGGGGGGGCCGGGGAGCTGTTTTTT | CASSGQGGAGELFF | 14 | TRBD1 | TRBV2 | NA | TRBJ2-2
TGTGCCAGCCCCCCAGGCGGGGTATCTTTCGACGCTACGCAGTATTTT | CASPPGGVSFDATQYF | 16 | NA | TRBV2 | NA | TRBJ2-3
TGCGCCAGCAGTGACCCACCTGCGGGAGTGGAGCAGTTCTTC | CASSDPPAGVEQFF | 14 | TRBD2 | TRBV10-2 | NA | TRBJ2-1
TGTGCCAGCACCCCCGCGGGGGGGAGAGGAGCATCCTACGAGCAGTACTTC | CASTPAGGRGASYEQYF | 17 | TRBD2 | TRBV5-4 | NA | TRBJ2-7
TGCGCCAGTTTCCTTAGCGGGTGGTACGAGCAGTACTTC | CASFLSGWYEQYF | 13 | TRBD2 | TRBV10-1 | few | TRBJ2-7
TGTGCCAGCAGCGTAGGCAGGAATTATTTCACAGATACGCAGTATTTT | CASSVGRNYFTDTQYF | 16 | NA | TRBV9 | few | TRBJ2-3
TGTGCCAGCTCCCTCGGACAGCCGGGACAGTACTTC | CASSLGQPGQYF | 12 | NA | TRBV18 | once | TRBJ2-4
TGTGCCAGCAGCTTTGCCGGGACAATAGCCGGGGAGCTGTTTTTT | CASSFAGTIAGELFF | 15 | NA | TRBV7-9 | once | TRBJ2-2
TGTGCCAGCAGTTACCAGAGCGGGAACTCCTACGAGCAGTACTTC | CASSYQSGNSYEQYF | 15 | TRBD2 | TRBV9 | NA | TRBJ2-7
TGCGCCAGCAGCTTGGTCGGGGCAACTAATGAAAAACTGTTTTTT | CASSLVGATNEKLFF | 15 | NA | TRBV5-1 | NA | TRBJ1-4
TGTGCCAGCAGCGGACAGGGGAACACCATATATTTT | CASSGQGNTIYF | 12 | TRBD1 | TRBV6-5 | NA | TRBJ1-3
TGTGCCAGCAGTTTATCCCCACCCATGACTAGCTTGGTTTCGGGGGGGCAAGAGACCCAGTACTTC | CASSLSPPMTSLVSGGQETQYF | 22 | TRBD2 | TRBV27 | once | TRBJ2-5
TGTGCCAGTAGTAAAGGGGATTTGAGTGAAAAACTGTTTTTT | CASSKGDLSEKLFF | 14 | NA | TRBV19 | NA | TRBJ1-4
TGTGCCAGCAGCCAAGACTGGAACACCGGGGAGCTGTTTTTT | CASSQDWNTGELFF | 14 | NA | TRBV14 | NA | TRBJ2-2
TGCGCCAGCAGCCAAGTTGACAGAAACACTGAAGCTTTCTTT | CASSQVDRNTEAFF | 14 | NA | TRBV4-1 | NA | TRBJ1-1
TGTGCCAGCAGAAAATACGGGACAACCAGGATCGAGCAGTACTTC | CASRKYGTTRIEQYF | 15 | NA | TRBV6-5 | NA | TRBJ2-7
TGCGCCAGCAGCGTCGGGACAGGGGCTGGAAACACCATATATTTT | CASSVGTGAGNTIYF | 15 | TRBD1 | TRBV5-1 | NA | TRBJ1-3
TGTGCCAGCAGCTTAGATGATGAGTATAATTCACCCCTCCACTTT | CASSLDDEYNSPLHF | 15 | NA | TRBV11-2 | NA | TRBJ1-6
TGTGCCAGCAGCCAGGGACAGCACAATGAGCAGTTCTTC | CASSQGQHNEQFF | 13 | TRBD1 | TRBV7-6 | NA | TRBJ2-1
TGTGCCAGCAGCTTATCGACGACTAGCGGGAGGGGAGAGCAGTACTTC | CASSLSTTSGRGEQYF | 16 | TRBD2 | TRBV11-2 | once | TRBJ2-7
TGTGCCAGCCAGTACACACAGGGGCAGGGCTACACCTTC | CASQYTQGQGYTF | 13 | TRBD1 | TRBV28 | NA | TRBJ1-2
TGTGCCAGCAGCCAGGGGCGGCTAGCGGGAACCGGGGAGCTGTTTTTT | CASSQGRLAGTGELFF | 16 | TRBD2 | TRBV7-9 | few | TRBJ2-2
TGCGCCAGCTTTGAGTCCGGGAACACTGAAGCTTTCTTT | CASFESGNTEAFF | 13 | NA | TRBV5-1 | NA | TRBJ1-1
TGTGCCAGCAATTCGAAGGGAGGAAGCTCCTACAATGAGCAGTTCTTC | CASNSKGGSSYNEQFF | 16 | NA | TRBV28 | NA | TRBJ2-1
TGTGCCAACCTCACGCGCGGACAGGGGTCCAATGAGCAGTTCTTC | CANLTRGQGSNEQFF | 15 | TRBD1 | TRBV19 | NA | TRBJ2-1
TGTGCCAGCAGTAAAGAGACAGGGGCGAGTTACAATGAGCAGTTCTTC | CASSKETGASYNEQFF | 16 | TRBD1 | TRBV6-2/TRBV6-3 | NA | TRBJ2-1
TGTGCCAGTAGTGGCCAGGGCCACAATGAGCAGTTCTTC | CASSGQGHNEQFF | 13 | NA | TRBV19 | NA | TRBJ2-1
TGTGCCAGCAGGGAACTAGCGGGACTCAGGGGGACCCAGTACTTC | CASRELAGLRGTQYF | 15 | TRBD2 | TRBV2 | NA | TRBJ2-5
TGTGCCAGCAGCCCGCAAGAGTCCCCTGATGAAAAACTGTTTTTT | CASSPQESPDEKLFF | 15 | NA | TRBV7-2 | once | TRBJ1-4
TGTGCCACCAGCAGAGGATGGGGGGGGCGGGCCCAGCATTTT | CATSRGWGGRAQHF | 14 | NA | TRBV15 | few | TRBJ1-5
TGTGCCAGCAGTTTTAGTCTAGGACAGGGCAATCAGCCCCAGCATTTT | CASSFSLGQGNQPQHF | 16 | TRBD1 | TRBV28 | NA | TRBJ1-5
TGTGCCAGCAGCTTAGTCGCCCTAGCGGGAGATGGCTCCTACGAGCAGTACTTC | CASSLVALAGDGSYEQYF | 18 | TRBD2 | TRBV7-4 | NA | TRBJ2-7
TGTGCCACCTCGGGTTTGTGGTACAATGAGCAGTTCTTC | CATSGLWYNEQFF | 13 | NA | TRBV15 | NA | TRBJ2-1
TGTGCCAGCAGCCCAAGGGGGGGTGTTTTCTATCAGCCCCAGCATTTT | CASSPRGGVFYQPQHF | 16 | NA | TRBV7-8 | NA | TRBJ1-5
TGTGCCAGCCAATACCGGGACAGTAACACTGAAGCTTTCTTT | CASQYRDSNTEAFF | 14 | TRBD1 | TRBV19 | NA | TRBJ1-1
TGTGCCAGCAGTTACTCGTCCCGGGACGAGCAGTACTTC | CASSYSSRDEQYF | 13 | NA | TRBV6-5 | NA | TRBJ2-7
TGTGCCAGCAGTTGGGGAGCTAGCGGGCTCACAGATACGCAGTATTTT | CASSWGASGLTDTQYF | 16 | TRBD2 | TRBV27 | NA | TRBJ2-3
TGTGCCAGCAGCCAAGGGTTTAGCGGGAGTACCGGTAATGAGCAGTTCTTC | CASSQGFSGSTGNEQFF | 17 | TRBD2 | TRBV3-1/TRBV3-2 | NA | TRBJ2-1
TGTGCCAGCAGCACCGGGACAGGGGGCTCTGGGGCCAACGTCCTGACTTTC | CASSTGTGGSGANVLTF | 17 | TRBD1 | TRBV25-1 | NA | TRBJ2-6
TGTGCCAGCACCTGGGGACAGTCCATTTCAGACGAGCAGTACTTC | CASTWGQSISDEQYF | 15 | TRBD1 | TRBV7-9 | NA | TRBJ2-7
TGTGCCAGCAGTGCCCAAGGACTGGGTAATTCACCCCTCCACTTT | CASSAQGLGNSPLHF | 15 | NA | TRBV28 | NA | TRBJ1-6
TGTGCCTGGAGTGTACGCTCGGTACTAGTAAATGAGCAGTTCTTC | CAWSVRSVLVNEQFF | 15 | NA | TRBV30 | NA | TRBJ2-1
TGTGCCAGCAGAGGGTCGGGACAGGGTGAGGATACGCAGTATTTT | CASRGSGQGEDTQYF | 15 | TRBD1 | TRBV6-5 | NA | TRBJ2-3